This TCR beta chain was retrieved from a study of cytomegalovirus exposure and HLA in healthy donors. Germline CDR1 is GTSNPN and CDR2 is SVGIG (reference sequence). The CDR3 runs to 15 residues. V lost 5 bases and J lost 6; bases outside the gene matches: 11. This clone occurred once. Both 60 Vbeta primers and 13 Jbeta primers went into the PCR. Only in-frame clones appear in the TCRdb table, and some are missing; sequencing was by immunoSEQ multiplex PCR. The sample records some 150,000 clones, roughly 86% being singletons. The chain has TRBV30 and TRBJ1-5; TRBD1 agrees at 9 bases. The material sequenced was PBMCs. The clonotype was recovered from a man aged 18 to 30 in good health and CMV-seropositive. The CDR3 sequence: CAWDPGTGITQPQHF. The DNA of the CDR3 is TGTGCCTGGGACCCAGGGACAGGGATTACTCAGCCCCAGCATTTT.